This paragraph covers one T cell receptor (beta chain) sequence. Its target is unknown. Germline V lookup: CDR1 SGDLS, CDR2 YYNGEE. Trimming cost V 0 bases and J 5 bases, with 12 bases left between them. The CDR3 has 15 amino acids. This entry comes from a study of siplizumab effects on memory and regulatory T cells. Regarding the study as a whole: Naive T cells were seemingly more diverse than memory cells, and major contributions to the alloresponse seemed to be made by them.

Libraries were prepared by immunoSEQ multiplex PCR; TCRdb keeps only in-frame clonotypes and omits some of them. The table has some 100,000 clones, approximately 94% seen once. J is TRBJ1-5 and V is TRBV9; D perhaps matches TRBD1 (5 bases). This TCR came from a human donor in good health. The specimen was CD8+ T cells sorted from blood. The CDR3 sequence: CASSVGGDGDQPQHF. CDR3 DNA: TGTGCCAGCAGCGTAGGAGGGGACGGGGATCAGCCCCAGCATTTT.